These 25 T cell receptor beta chains were all obtained from the same sample, sequenced in a study of blood T cell repertoires in COVID-19. Sequenced by immunoSEQ multiplex PCR; TCRdb stores in-frame clones only, minus some. This sample carries some 250,000 clones, approximately 86% of them seen once, and the ten largest clones take more than 6.5%. Input material: peripheral blood. Receptors were obtained from a woman between 65 and 79 years old with active or convalescent COVID-19.

This clone was detected once. This chain links TRBV2 with TRBJ2-3; D may be TRBD2 (6 bases). V dropped 0 bases and J dropped 0 bases, with 25 bases sitting between them. Germline-derived CDR1 and CDR2 are SNHLY and FYNNEI. This CDR3 contains 21 residues. DNA for the CDR3: TGTGCCAGCAGTGAAGCCGGCTCGCAGGGAGGAGACGAGAGGAGCACAGATACGCAGTATTTT. It encodes CASSEAGSQGGDERSTDTQYF.

V gene TRBV3-1 (or the pseudogene TRBV3-2) combines with J gene TRBJ2-5; maybe TRBD2 (7 bases). Trimming took 9 bases from V and 2 from J, leaving 16 bases between them. The CDR3 is made up of 14 amino acids. Germline values: CDR1 LGHDT, CDR2 YNNKEL (reference sequence). CDR3 sequence reads: CASRGGGLQETQYF. As DNA, the CDR3 is TGTGCCAGTCGGGGAGGGGGTCTTCAAGAGACCCAGTACTTC.

The chain carries TRBV2 and TRBJ1-3; possibly TRBD1 for D (6 bases). The CDR3 consists of 16 residues. Germline V CDR1 and CDR2: SNHLY, FYNNEI. Trimming pared 6 bases from V and 6 bases from J, leaving 21 bases between. CDR3 sequence (DNA): TGTGCCAGCAGGCGGCAAGTACAGGGAAAGGAAAACACCATATATTTT. It codes for CASRRQVQGKENTIYF.

V and J are TRBV18 and TRBJ1-5; D gene ambiguous. Germline V gene data show CDR1 as KGHSH and CDR2 as LQKENI. This CDR3 is 13 amino acids long. V lost 4 bases to trimming and J lost 9 bases, with 13 bases between them. CDR3 sequence reads: CASSLEVSPPQHF. CDR3 DNA: TGTGCCAGCTCACTTGAGGTCTCCCCGCCCCAGCATTTT.

This clone has a handful of counts. The V and J genes are TRBV24-1 and TRBJ2-5; TRBD1 is a possible D gene (7 bases). Trimming cost V 9 bases and J 2 bases, with 15 bases left between them. This CDR3 comprises 14 residues. Germline V gene data show CDR1 as KGHDR and CDR2 as SFDVKD. The CDR3 protein is CATHDREVQETQYF. The CDR3 DNA sequence: TGTGCCACCCACGACAGGGAGGTACAAGAGACCCAGTACTTC.

J is TRBJ1-5 and V is TRBV19; D might be TRBD1 (6 bases). There are 17 residues in the CDR3. V dropped 2 bases and J dropped 4 bases, with 18 bases sitting between them. Per germline, CDR1 LNHDA and CDR2 SQIVND (reference sequence). CDR3 amino acids: CASSIIGPTGKNQPQHF. Written as DNA, the CDR3 is TGTGCCAGTAGTATAATAGGACCAACAGGGAAGAATCAGCCCCAGCATTTT.

This clone has only one observation. The chain uses TRBV11-3 and TRBJ1-1, with 7 nucleotides matching TRBD1. The CDR3 sequence is 16 residues long. Per the germline V gene, CDR1 is SGHNT and CDR2 is YENEEA. J was trimmed by 1 base and V by 0 bases; bases with no gene match: 5. The CDR3 DNA is TGTGCCAGCAGCTTAGAAGGGGGCGTAGGGAACACTGAAGCTTTCTTT. Amino acid sequence: CASSLEGGVGNTEAFF.

This CDR3 is CASSRGTSGSEQYF. CDR3 nucleotide sequence: TGTGCCAGCAGCCGCGGGACTAGCGGGAGCGAGCAGTACTTC. The rearrangement joins TRBV6-2 or TRBV6-3 to TRBJ2-7; the match to TRBD2 covers 14 bases. Germline CDR1 is MNHEY and CDR2 is SVGEGT. After removal of 6 bases from V and 6 bases from J, the junction contained 4 bases not matched to a gene. The CDR3 extends over 14 amino acids.

The V and J genes are TRBV19 and TRBJ2-5; TRBD1 might be the D (6 bases). The germline gives CDR1 LNHDA, CDR2 SQIVND (reference sequence). The CDR3 is made up of 14 amino acids. The V gene lost 2 bases and the J gene lost 5 bases, with 12 bases spanning the gap. The CDR3 sequence is CASSISQGLETQYF. The CDR3 DNA reads as TGTGCCAGTAGTATAAGTCAGGGGCTGGAGACCCAGTACTTC.

This chain links TRBV2 with TRBJ1-1, with 12 bases aligning to TRBD1. The germline V gene has CDR1 SNHLY and CDR2 FYNNEI. This CDR3 comprises 15 residues. Losses at the gene ends were 7 bases for V and 9 bases for J; bases not matched to a gene: 12. CDR3 sequence (DNA): TGTGCCAGCATTGGGACAGGGGGCGTTATCCCCCAAGCTTTCTTT. Encoded protein: CASIGTGGVIPQAFF.

The chain carries TRBV6-2 or TRBV6-3 and TRBJ2-7; D possibly corresponds to TRBD2 (6 bases). The CDR3 spans 11 residues. Germline V gene lookup returns CDR1 MNHEY and CDR2 SVGEGT. Trimming removed 6 bases at V and 6 bases at J, with 9 bases between. DNA for the CDR3: TGTGCCAGCAGCCTCGGGGGCGAGCAGTACTTC. It translates to CASSLGGEQYF.

The genes are TRBV5-6 and TRBJ1-2; 8 bases are shared with TRBD1. Germline CDR1 is SGHDT and CDR2 is YYEEEE. Losses at the gene ends were 0 bases for V and 7 bases for J; bases not matched to a gene: 8. The CDR3 spans 15 residues. In DNA, the CDR3 is TGTGCCAGCAGCTTGGAACAGGGGGTTCTAAGTGGCTACACCTTC. This translates into CASSLEQGVLSGYTF.

This chain connects TRBV6-6 to TRBJ2-7, with D maybe TRBD2 (5 bases). This CDR3 spans 16 amino acids. From germline, CDR1 is MNHNY and CDR2 SVGAGI (reference sequence). V gave up 2 bases and J gave up 1 base, with 15 bases separating them. CDR3 amino acids: CASSYIGVGNSYEQYF. CDR3 DNA: TGTGCCAGCAGTTACATCGGAGTCGGGAATTCCTACGAGCAGTACTTC.

This clone came up once. This chain connects TRBV4-3 to TRBJ1-2; D is undetermined. V was shortened by 4 bases and J by 0 bases, with 15 bases between the two germline ends. From germline, CDR1 is LGHNA and CDR2 YSLEER. This CDR3 spans 16 amino acids. CDR3 sequence reads: CASSPQRAGSNYGYTF. CDR3 DNA: TGCGCCAGCAGCCCCCAGAGGGCAGGATCTAACTATGGCTACACCTTC.

This sequence joins TRBV6-5 and TRBJ1-2, with 8 bases lining up with TRBD1. The CDR3 consists of 14 residues. Germline-derived CDR1 and CDR2 are MNHEY and SVGAGI. Trimming removed 10 bases from V and 3 bases from J; junction bases left unmatched: 10. In DNA, the CDR3 is TGTGCCATCCGGGGGGTGGGACAGGACTATGGCTACACCTTC. Amino acids: CAIRGVGQDYGYTF.

The rearrangement uses TRBV10-3 and TRBJ2-1; 7 bases map to TRBD1. Per germline, CDR1 ENHRY and CDR2 SYGVKD. The junction had 3 bases not matched to a gene; V was cut back by 2 bases and J by 2 bases. The CDR3 has 15 amino acids. The DNA of the CDR3 is TGTGCCATCAGTGAGGGACAGGTCCCCTACAATGAGCAGTTCTTC. Translation gives CAISEGQVPYNEQFF.

V and J are TRBV7-2 and TRBJ2-2, with a possible D match to TRBD1 (6 bases). Trimming removed 5 bases from V and 5 bases from J, with 15 bases in between. This CDR3 has 15 amino acids. CDR1 is SGHTA and CDR2 is FQGNSA in the germline V gene. CDR3 nucleotide sequence: TGTGCCAGCAGCCCGGGGTGGGGGCGGACCGGGGAGCTGTTTTTT. This sequence encodes CASSPGWGRTGELFF.

The chain links TRBV9 to TRBJ1-1; TRBD1 matches 7 bases. CDR3 length: 17 amino acids. With 0 bases clipped from V and 0 bases from J, the junction kept 8 bases outside the gene matches. From germline, CDR1 is SGDLS and CDR2 YYNGEE. CDR3 sequence (DNA): TGTGCCAGCAGCGTAGAGTTGAGGGGGCAACTGAACACTGAAGCTTTCTTT. Amino acid sequence: CASSVELRGQLNTEAFF. Combining the CDR3 with reference TRBV9 and TRBJ1-1 gives the whole variable domain DSGVTQTPKHLITATGQRVTLRCSPRSGDLSVYWYQQSLDQGLQFLIQYYNGEERAKGNILERFSAQQFPDLHSELNLSSLELGDSALYFCASSVELRGQLNTEAFFGQGTRLTVV.

V gene TRBV7-9 combines with J gene TRBJ2-2; D possibly corresponds to TRBD1 (5 bases). Trimming took off 3 bases at V and 5 bases at J, with 13 bases between the two ends. The germline V gene has CDR1 SEHNR and CDR2 FQNEAQ (reference sequence). This CDR3 has 15 residues. In DNA, the CDR3 is TGTGCCAGCAGCTTCCCCTCGCAGGGAACCGGGGAGCTGTTTTTT. Amino acids: CASSFPSQGTGELFF.

The chain joins TRBV24-1 to TRBJ2-5, with TRBD1 matching over 12 bases. V lost 3 bases and J lost 5; bases outside the gene matches: 3. The CDR3 is made up of 15 amino acids. CDR1 is KGHDR and CDR2 is SFDVKD in the germline V gene. The CDR3 DNA sequence: TGTGCCACCAGTGATAGGGACAGGGGGCGGGAGACCCAGTACTTC. This sequence encodes CATSDRDRGRETQYF.

The genes are TRBV19 and TRBJ1-4; TRBD1 matches at 8 bases. Germline CDR1 reads LNHDA; CDR2 reads SQIVND (reference sequence). The V and J ends lost 4 bases and 7 bases, in that order; junction bases with no gene match: 11. The CDR3 covers 16 residues. The CDR3 DNA is TGTGCCAGTAGTACAGGACAGGGCAGCCTGTTTGAAAAACTGTTTTTT. This translates into CASSTGQGSLFEKLFF. The full variable domain, its missing parts supplied by reference TRBV19 and TRBJ1-4, is DGGITQSPKYLFRKEGQNVTLSCEQNLNHDAMYWYRQDPGQGLRLIYYSQIVNDFQKGDIAEGYSVSREKKESFPLTVTSAQKNPTAFYLCASSTGQGSLFEKLFFGSGTQLSVL.

The chain uses TRBV19 and TRBJ1-4, with a weak D call TRBD1 (6 bases). V lost 2 bases, J lost 4 bases, and 11 bases lay in between. The CDR3 is 15 residues long. The germline gives CDR1 LNHDA, CDR2 SQIVND (reference sequence). CDR3 amino acids: CASSILQGLNEKLFF. The DNA of the CDR3 is TGTGCCAGTAGTATATTACAGGGCCTTAATGAAAAACTGTTTTTT. Full variable domain (outside the CDR3, taken from reference TRBV19 and TRBJ1-4): DGGITQSPKYLFRKEGQNVTLSCEQNLNHDAMYWYRQDPGQGLRLIYYSQIVNDFQKGDIAEGYSVSREKKESFPLTVTSAQKNPTAFYLCASSILQGLNEKLFFGSGTQLSVL.

V gene TRBV11-2 combines with J gene TRBJ2-1; D ambiguous. V lost 5 bases and J 5 bases, leaving 19 bases between the germline ends. The CDR3 extends over 16 amino acids. CDR1 is SGHAT, CDR2 FQNNGV, per germline. The CDR3 protein is CASSHPSSPFHNEQFF. The CDR3 region has the DNA TGTGCCAGCAGCCACCCCTCGAGCCCGTTTCACAATGAGCAGTTCTTC.

Comment on this clone: Other DNA sequences of this sample code for an identical CDR3. The chain has TRBV18 and TRBJ1-1; possibly TRBD1 for D (6 bases). The germline CDR1 and CDR2 sequences are KGHSH and LQKENI. This CDR3 is built from 14 residues. V was clipped by 3 bases and J by 0 bases, with 8 bases between them. CDR3 in DNA: TGTGCCAGCTCACCGGGACAACTGAACACTGAAGCTTTCTTT. The encoded protein is CASSPGQLNTEAFF.

The chain employs TRBV29-1 and TRBJ1-4, with TRBD1 as a possible D gene (6 bases). The CDR3 runs to 13 residues. Deletions cut 5 bases from V and 7 bases from J, with 14 bases between. Germline V gene lookup returns CDR1 SQVTM and CDR2 ANQGSEA. The CDR3 spells CSVYPGQGEKLFF. CDR3 nucleotide sequence: TGCAGCGTTTACCCGGGACAAGGTGAAAAACTGTTTTTT.